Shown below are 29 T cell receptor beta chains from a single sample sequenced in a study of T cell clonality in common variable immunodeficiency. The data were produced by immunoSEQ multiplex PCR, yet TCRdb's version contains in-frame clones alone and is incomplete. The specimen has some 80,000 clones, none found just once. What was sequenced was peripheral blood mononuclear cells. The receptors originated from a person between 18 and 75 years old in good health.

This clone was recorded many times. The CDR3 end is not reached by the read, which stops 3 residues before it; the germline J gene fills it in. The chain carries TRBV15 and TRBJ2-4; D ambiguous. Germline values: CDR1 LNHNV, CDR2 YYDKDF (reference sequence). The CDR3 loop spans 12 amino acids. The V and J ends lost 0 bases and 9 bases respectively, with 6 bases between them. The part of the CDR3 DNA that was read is TGTGCCACCAGCAGAGACCAGGCCATT. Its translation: CATSRDQAI. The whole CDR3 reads CATSRDQAIQYF.

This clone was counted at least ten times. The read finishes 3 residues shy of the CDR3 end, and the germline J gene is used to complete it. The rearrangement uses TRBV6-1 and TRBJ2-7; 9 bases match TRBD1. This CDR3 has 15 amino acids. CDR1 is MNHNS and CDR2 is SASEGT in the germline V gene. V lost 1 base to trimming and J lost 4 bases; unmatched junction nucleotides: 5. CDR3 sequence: CASSEGTGVEYEQYF. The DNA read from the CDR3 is TGTGCCAGCAGTGAAGGGACAGGGGTGGAGTACGAG.

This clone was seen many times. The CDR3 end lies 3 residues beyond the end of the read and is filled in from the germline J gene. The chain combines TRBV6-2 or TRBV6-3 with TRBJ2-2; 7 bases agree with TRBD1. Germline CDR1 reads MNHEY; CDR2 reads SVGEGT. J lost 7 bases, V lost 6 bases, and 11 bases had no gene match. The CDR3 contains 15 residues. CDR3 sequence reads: CASRPLRGPSGELFF. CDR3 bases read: TGTGCCAGCAGGCCCCTGAGGGGGCCTAGCGGGGAG.

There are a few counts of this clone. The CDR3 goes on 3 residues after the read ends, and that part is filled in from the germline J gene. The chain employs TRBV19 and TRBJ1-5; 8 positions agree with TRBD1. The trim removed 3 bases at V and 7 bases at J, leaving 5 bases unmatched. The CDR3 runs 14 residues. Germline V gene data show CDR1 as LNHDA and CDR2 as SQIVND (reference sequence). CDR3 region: CASSITGGRQPQHF. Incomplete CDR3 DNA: TGTGCCAGTAGTATTACAGGGGGACGGCAGCCC.

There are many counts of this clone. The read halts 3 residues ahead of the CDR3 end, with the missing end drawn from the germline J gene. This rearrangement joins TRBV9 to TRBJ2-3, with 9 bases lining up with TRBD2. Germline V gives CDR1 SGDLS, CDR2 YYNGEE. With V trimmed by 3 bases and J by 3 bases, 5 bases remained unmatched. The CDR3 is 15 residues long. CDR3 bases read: TGTGCCAGCAGCGAAGCGGGAGGAATAACAGATACG. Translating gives CASSEAGGITDT. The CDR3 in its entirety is CASSEAGGITDTQYF.

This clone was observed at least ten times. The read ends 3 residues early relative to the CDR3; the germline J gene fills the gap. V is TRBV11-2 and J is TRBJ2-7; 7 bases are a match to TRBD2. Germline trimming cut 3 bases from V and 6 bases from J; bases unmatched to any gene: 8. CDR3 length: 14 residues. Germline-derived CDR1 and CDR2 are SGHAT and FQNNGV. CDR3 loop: CASSLGRGGVEQYF. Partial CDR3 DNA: TGTGCCAGCAGCTTGGGTAGGGGAGGGGTCGAG. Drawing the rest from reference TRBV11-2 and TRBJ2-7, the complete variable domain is EAGVAQSPRYKIIEKRQSVAFWCNPISGHATLYWYQQILGQGPKLLIQFQNNGVVDDSQLPKDRFSAERLKGVDSTLKIQPAKLEDSAVYLCASSLGRGGVEQYFGPGTRLTVT.

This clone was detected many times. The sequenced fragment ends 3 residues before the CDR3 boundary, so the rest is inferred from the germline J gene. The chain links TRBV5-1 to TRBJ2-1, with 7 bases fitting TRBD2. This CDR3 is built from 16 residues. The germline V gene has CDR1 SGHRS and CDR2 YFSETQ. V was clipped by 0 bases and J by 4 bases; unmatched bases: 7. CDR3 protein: CASSLGAGSAYNEQFF. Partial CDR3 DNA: TGCGCCAGCAGCTTGGGAGCGGGATCGGCTTACAATGAG.

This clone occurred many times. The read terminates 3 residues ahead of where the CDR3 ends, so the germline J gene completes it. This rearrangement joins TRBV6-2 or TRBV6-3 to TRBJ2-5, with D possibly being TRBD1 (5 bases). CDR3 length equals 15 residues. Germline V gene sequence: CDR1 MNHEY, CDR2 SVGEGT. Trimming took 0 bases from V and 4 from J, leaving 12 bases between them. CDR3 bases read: TGTGCCAGCAGTTACTCCAGGGCTTGGCGAGAGACC. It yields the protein CASSYSRAWRET. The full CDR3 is CASSYSRAWRETQYF.

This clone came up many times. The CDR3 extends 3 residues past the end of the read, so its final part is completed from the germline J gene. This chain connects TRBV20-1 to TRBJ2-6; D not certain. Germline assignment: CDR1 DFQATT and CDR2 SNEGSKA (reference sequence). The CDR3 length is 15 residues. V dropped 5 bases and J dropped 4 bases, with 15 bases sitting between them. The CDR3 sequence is CSAPPTATGANVLTF. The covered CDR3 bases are TGCAGTGCTCCTCCAACTGCCACCGGGGCCAACGTC.

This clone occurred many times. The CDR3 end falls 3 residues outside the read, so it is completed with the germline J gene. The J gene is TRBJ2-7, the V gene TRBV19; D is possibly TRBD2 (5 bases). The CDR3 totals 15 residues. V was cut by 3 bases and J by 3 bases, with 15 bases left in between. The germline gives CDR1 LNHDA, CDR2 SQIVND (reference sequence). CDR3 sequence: CASSILAGPHYEQYF. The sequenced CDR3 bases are TGTGCCAGTAGTATCCTGGCGGGTCCCCACTACGAG.

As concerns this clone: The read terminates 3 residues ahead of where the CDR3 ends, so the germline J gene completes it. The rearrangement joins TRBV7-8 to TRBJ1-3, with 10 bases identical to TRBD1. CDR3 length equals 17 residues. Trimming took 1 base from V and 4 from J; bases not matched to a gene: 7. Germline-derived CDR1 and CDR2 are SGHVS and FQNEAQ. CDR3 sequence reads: CASSLVIRQGAGNTIYF. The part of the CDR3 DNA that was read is TGTGCCAGCAGCTTAGTAATTCGACAGGGGGCAGGAAACACC.

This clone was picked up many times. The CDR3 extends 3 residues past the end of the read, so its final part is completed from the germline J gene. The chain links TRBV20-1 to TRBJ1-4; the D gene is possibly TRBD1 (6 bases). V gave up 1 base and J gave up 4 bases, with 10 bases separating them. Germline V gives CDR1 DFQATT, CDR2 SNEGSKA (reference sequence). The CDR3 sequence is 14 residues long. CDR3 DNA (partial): TGCAGTGCTAGAGGTGGGACATTTAATGAAAAA. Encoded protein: CSARGGTFNEK. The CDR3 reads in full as CSARGGTFNEKLFF.

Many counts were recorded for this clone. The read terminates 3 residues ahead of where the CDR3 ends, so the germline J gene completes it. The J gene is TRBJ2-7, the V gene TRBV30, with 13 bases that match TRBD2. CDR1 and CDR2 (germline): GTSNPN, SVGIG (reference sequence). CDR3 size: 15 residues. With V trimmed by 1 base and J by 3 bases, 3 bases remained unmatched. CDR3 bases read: TGTGCCTGGAGTGGGACTAGCGGGAGTCACTACGAG. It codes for CAWSGTSGSHYE. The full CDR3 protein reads CAWSGTSGSHYEQYF.

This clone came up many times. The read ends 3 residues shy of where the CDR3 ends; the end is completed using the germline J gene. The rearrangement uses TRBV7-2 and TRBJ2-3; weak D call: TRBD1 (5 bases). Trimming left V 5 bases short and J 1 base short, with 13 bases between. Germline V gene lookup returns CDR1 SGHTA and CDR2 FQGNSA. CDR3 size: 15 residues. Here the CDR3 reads CASSPGRVGTDTQYF. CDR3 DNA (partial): TGTGCCAGCAGCCCGGGCAGGGTCGGCACAGATACG.

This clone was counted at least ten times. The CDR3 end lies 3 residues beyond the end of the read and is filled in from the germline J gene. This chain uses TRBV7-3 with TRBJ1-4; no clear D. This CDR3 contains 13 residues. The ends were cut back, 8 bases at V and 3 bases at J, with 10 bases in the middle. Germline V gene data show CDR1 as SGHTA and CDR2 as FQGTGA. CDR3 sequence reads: CASRRAPNEKLFF. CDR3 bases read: TGTGCCAGCCGAAGGGCGCCTAATGAAAAA.

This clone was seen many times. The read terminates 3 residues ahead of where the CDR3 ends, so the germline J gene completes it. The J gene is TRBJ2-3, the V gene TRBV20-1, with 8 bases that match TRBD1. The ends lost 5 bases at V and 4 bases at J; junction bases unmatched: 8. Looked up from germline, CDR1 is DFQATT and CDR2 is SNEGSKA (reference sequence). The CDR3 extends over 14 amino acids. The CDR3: CSAQKGRGPDTQYF. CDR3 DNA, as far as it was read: TGCAGTGCTCAGAAAGGCAGGGGGCCAGATACG.

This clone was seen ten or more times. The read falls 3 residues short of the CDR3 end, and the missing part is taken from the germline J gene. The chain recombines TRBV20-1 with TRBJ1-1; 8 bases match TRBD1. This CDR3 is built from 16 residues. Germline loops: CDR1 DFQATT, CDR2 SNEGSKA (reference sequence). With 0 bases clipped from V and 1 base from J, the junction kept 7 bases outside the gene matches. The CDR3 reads CSARERQGHPNTEAFF. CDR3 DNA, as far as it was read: TGCAGTGCTAGAGAGAGACAGGGGCACCCGAACACTGAA.

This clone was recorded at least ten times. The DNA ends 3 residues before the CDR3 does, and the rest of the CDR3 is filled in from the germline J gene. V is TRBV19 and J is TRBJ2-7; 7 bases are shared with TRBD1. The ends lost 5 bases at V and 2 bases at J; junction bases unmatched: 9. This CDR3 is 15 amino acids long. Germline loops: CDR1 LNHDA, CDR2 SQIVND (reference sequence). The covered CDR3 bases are TGTGCCAGTAGTGCATCCAGGGGGAAGGCCTACGAG. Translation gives CASSASRGKAYE. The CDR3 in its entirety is CASSASRGKAYEQYF.

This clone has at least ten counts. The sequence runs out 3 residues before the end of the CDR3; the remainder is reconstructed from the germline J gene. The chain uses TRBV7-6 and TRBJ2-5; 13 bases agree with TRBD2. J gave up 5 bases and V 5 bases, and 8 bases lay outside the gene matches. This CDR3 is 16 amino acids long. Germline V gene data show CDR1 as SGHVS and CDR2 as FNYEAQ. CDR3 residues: CASSPGLAGEVETQYF. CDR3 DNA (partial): TGTGCCAGCAGCCCAGGACTAGCGGGAGAGGTGGAGACC.

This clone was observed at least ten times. Incomplete CDR3 DNA: TGTGCCATCAGAATACAGGGATTGGGGTACGAG. Translated: CAIRIQGLGYE. The whole CDR3 reads CAIRIQGLGYEQYF. The chain is built from TRBV10-3 and TRBJ2-7; a possible D gene is TRBD1 (6 bases). The missing CDR3 end, 3 residues past where the read stops, is filled in from the germline J gene. V was cut by 6 bases and J by 4 bases, with 16 bases left in between. The CDR3 is 14 amino acids. The germline CDR1 and CDR2 sequences are ENHRY and SYGVKD.

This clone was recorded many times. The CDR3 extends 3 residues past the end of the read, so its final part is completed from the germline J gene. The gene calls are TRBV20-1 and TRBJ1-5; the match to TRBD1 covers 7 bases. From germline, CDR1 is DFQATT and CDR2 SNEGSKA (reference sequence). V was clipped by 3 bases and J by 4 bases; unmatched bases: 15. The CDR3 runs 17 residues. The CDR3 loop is CSASPRARGRGNQPQHF. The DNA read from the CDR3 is TGCAGTGCTAGCCCCAGGGCCAGGGGGAGGGGGAATCAGCCC.

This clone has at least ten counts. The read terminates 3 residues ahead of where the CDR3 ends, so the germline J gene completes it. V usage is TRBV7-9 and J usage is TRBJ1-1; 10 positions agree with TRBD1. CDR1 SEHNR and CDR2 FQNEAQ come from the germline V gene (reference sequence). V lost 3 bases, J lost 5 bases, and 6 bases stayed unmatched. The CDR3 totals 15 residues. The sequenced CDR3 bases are TGTGCCAGCAGCTTCTTATGGGGACAGGGGACTGAA. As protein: CASSFLWGQGTE. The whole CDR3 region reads CASSFLWGQGTEAFF.

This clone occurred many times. CDR3 bases read: TGTGCCAGCACGACACAGGGGGTAGGCCTCGAG. This encodes CASTTQGVGLE. The full CDR3 is CASTTQGVGLEQYF. This chain joins TRBV2 and TRBJ2-7, with 8 bases aligning to TRBD1. The read ends 3 residues early relative to the CDR3; the germline J gene fills the gap. V gave up 7 bases and J gave up 6 bases; unmatched junction bases: 11. Germline V gene data show CDR1 as SNHLY and CDR2 as FYNNEI. The CDR3 has 14 amino acids.

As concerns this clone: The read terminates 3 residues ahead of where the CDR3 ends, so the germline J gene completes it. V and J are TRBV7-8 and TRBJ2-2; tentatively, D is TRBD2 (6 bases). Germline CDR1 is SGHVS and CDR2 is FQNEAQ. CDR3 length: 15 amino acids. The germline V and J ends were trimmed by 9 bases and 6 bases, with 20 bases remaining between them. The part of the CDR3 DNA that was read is TGTGCCAGAGGGGATCGGAGGGCCGGCCCCGGGGAG. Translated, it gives CARGDRRAGPGE. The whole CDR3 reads CARGDRRAGPGELFF. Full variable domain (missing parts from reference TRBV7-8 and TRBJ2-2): GAGVSQSPRYKVAKRGQDVALRCDPISGHVSLFWYQQALGQGPEFLTYFQNEAQLDKSGLPSDRFFAERPEGSVSTLKIQRTQQEDSAVYLCARGDRRAGPGELFFGEGSRLTVL.

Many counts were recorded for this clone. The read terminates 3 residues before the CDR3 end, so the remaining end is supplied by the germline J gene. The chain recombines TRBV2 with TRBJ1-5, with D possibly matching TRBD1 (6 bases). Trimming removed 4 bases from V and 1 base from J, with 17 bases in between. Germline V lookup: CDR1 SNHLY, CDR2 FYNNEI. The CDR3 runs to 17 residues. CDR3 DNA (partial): TGTGCCAGCAGTGTTTTTTGGGGGCTTGGGAGCAATCAGCCC. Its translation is CASSVFWGLGSNQP. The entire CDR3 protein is CASSVFWGLGSNQPQHF.

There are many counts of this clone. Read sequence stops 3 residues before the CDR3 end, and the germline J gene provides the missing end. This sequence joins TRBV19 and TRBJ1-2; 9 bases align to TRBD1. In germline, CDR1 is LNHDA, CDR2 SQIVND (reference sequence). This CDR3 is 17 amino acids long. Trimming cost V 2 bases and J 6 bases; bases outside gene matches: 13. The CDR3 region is CASSIYRDRVPGHGYTF. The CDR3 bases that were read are TGTGCCAGTAGTATATACCGGGACAGGGTGCCTGGGCATGGC.

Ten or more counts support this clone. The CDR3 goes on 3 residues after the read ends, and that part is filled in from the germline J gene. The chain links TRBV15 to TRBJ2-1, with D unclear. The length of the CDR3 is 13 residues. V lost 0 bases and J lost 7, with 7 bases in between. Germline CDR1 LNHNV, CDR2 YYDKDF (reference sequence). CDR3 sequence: CATSRDRVNEQFF. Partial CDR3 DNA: TGTGCCACCAGCAGAGATAGGGTGAATGAG.

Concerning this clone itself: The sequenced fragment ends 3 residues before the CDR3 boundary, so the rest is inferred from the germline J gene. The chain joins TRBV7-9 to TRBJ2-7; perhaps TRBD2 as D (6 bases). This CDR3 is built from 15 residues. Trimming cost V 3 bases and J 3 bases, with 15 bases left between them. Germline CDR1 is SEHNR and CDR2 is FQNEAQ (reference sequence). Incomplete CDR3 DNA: TGTGCCAGCAGCTTGGCCTCGCCCGGGGGCTACGAG. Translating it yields CASSLASPGGYE. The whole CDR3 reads CASSLASPGGYEQYF.

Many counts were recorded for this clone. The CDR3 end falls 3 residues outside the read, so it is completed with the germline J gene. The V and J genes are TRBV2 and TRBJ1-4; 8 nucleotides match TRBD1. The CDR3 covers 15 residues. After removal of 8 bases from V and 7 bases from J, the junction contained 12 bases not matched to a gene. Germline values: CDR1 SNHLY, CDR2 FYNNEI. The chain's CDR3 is CASYGRGPFGEKLFF. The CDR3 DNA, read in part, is TGTGCCAGCTATGGCAGGGGGCCGTTCGGTGAAAAA.